One sample yielded the 27 T cell receptor beta chains listed below, sequenced in a study of spatial heterogeneity in lung cancer. Time point given: sample taken at primary tumor resection. TCRdb passed the 5' RACE reads through MiXCR, listing each CDR3 protein once. Of over 1,000 distinct CDR3 sequences listed, roughly an eighth are singletons. Study-level results: Expanded alpha and beta TCR counts within tumors tracked tumor mutation counts.

What these receptors recognize is not known. The sample was lung tumor tissue, taken at surgery. Receptor source: a male donor with early-stage non-small cell lung cancer.

In its sample, this clonotype ranks as medium-sized. The chain joins TRBV29-1 to TRBJ2-1; no clear D. There are 15 residues in the CDR3. Trimming removed 1 base from V and 1 base from J, with 11 bases in between. Germline V gene data show CDR1 as SQVTM and CDR2 as ANQGSEA. CDR3 sequence (DNA): TGCAGCGTTGAAGGTACAGACCGGTCCTACAATGAGCAGTTCTTC. It codes for CSVEGTDRSYNEQFF.

The V call is TRBV29-1, the J call TRBJ1-5; D may be TRBD1 (6 bases). Germline CDR1 reads SQVTM; CDR2 reads ANQGSEA. This CDR3 spans 12 amino acids. The V and J ends lost 6 bases and 9 bases respectively, with 15 bases between them. CDR3 protein: CSVGGAQSPQHF. In DNA form, the CDR3 reads TGCAGCGTCGGGGGGGCTCAGTCGCCCCAGCATTTT.

Within the sample, this clonotype is medium-sized (0.01 to 0.1%). The chain is built from TRBV20-1 and TRBJ1-5; 7 nucleotides agree with TRBD1. Germline V CDR1 and CDR2: DFQATT, SNEGSKA (reference sequence). The CDR3 has 12 residues. The J segment lost 5 bases and the V segment lost 5 bases, leaving 3 bases of the junction unmatched. The CDR3 coding sequence is TGCAGTGCTCAGGGGGGAGATCAGCCCCAGCATTTT. Translating gives CSAQGGDQPQHF.

This clonotype is large by share. The CDR3 nucleotides are TGCGCCAGCAGCTCCAGACAGGGGCGAAACATTCAGTACTTC. It encodes CASSSRQGRNIQYF. The chain couples TRBV5-1 to TRBJ2-4; 8 bases fit TRBD1. The CDR3 totals 14 residues. The germline V gene has CDR1 SGHRS and CDR2 YFSETQ. Germline trimming cut 3 bases from V and 6 bases from J; bases unmatched to any gene: 5.

This clonotype is large. This sequence joins TRBV24-1 and TRBJ2-1; TRBD1 is a possible D gene (6 bases). Germline CDR1 is KGHDR and CDR2 is SFDVKD. This CDR3 region has 14 residues. With 2 bases removed from V and 8 bases from J, the gap between germline ends came to 12 bases. CDR3 region: CATSDSRGYDEQFF. In nucleotides, the CDR3 is TGTGCCACCAGTGATTCCAGGGGATATGATGAGCAGTTCTTC.

The chain employs TRBV3-1 and TRBJ2-1; D call uncertain. V dropped 3 bases and J dropped 7 bases, with 10 bases sitting between them. Per the germline V gene, CDR1 is LGHDT and CDR2 is YNNKEL (reference sequence). The CDR3 is 13 amino acids. The CDR3 coding sequence is TGTGCCAGCAGCCAGAGGAGTTCGAATGAGCAGTTCTTC. As protein: CASSQRSSNEQFF.

By share, this clonotype counts as medium-sized (0.01 to 0.1%). The rearrangement joins TRBV19 to TRBJ2-2; TRBD2 matches 11 bases. Germline lookup yields CDR1 LNHDA and CDR2 SQIVND (reference sequence). Losses at the gene ends were 6 bases for V and 5 bases for J; bases not matched to a gene: 8. The CDR3 length is 16 residues. The CDR3 region has the DNA TGTGCCAGTAGGATACTAGCGGGAGTCGGAACCGGGGAGCTGTTTTTT. Translating it yields CASRILAGVGTGELFF.

This clonotype was recorded at least ten times. The chain carries TRBV29-1 and TRBJ2-7; unclear D gene. Trimming pared 4 bases from V and 2 bases from J, leaving 6 bases between. The germline V gene has CDR1 SQVTM and CDR2 ANQGSEA. The CDR3 covers 11 residues. CDR3 coding DNA: TGCAGCGTTGTTTCTACCTACGAGCAGTACTTC. Translated, it gives CSVVSTYEQYF.

This sequence joins TRBV19 and TRBJ2-7; 8 bases fit TRBD1. The V gene end was trimmed by 5 bases and the J gene end by 3 bases; junction bases not matched to a gene: 6. The CDR3 has 14 residues. Germline lookup yields CDR1 LNHDA and CDR2 SQIVND (reference sequence). The CDR3 sequence: CASSSGTGSYEQYF. The CDR3 region has the DNA TGTGCCAGTAGTTCAGGGACAGGCAGCTACGAGCAGTACTTC.

V is TRBV20-1 and J is TRBJ1-1; D remains ambiguous. Trimming pared 1 base from V and 4 bases from J, leaving 10 bases between. Germline values: CDR1 DFQATT, CDR2 SNEGSKA (reference sequence). The CDR3 contains 13 residues. CDR3 bases: TGCAGTGCTAGAGCAGATTTCAGCACTGAAGCTTTCTTT. It specifies CSARADFSTEAFF.

By proportion, this clonotype is medium-sized. The rearrangement links TRBV11-2 to TRBJ2-3; no definite D call. The CDR3 sequence is 14 residues long. V shed 5 bases and J shed 1 base, with 10 bases lying between them. Germline CDR1 is SGHAT and CDR2 is FQNNGV. The CDR3 coding sequence is TGTGCCAGCAGCCCCCGGGCCCGCACAGATACGCAGTATTTT. Protein product: CASSPRARTDTQYF.

This clonotype is medium-sized in the sample. This chain links TRBV19 with TRBJ2-2; D may be TRBD2 (6 bases). CDR3 length equals 14 residues. CDR1 and CDR2 (germline): LNHDA, SQIVND (reference sequence). V shed 10 bases and J shed 6 bases, with 18 bases lying between them. CDR3 nucleotide sequence: TGTGCCACTAACCCCGGGGGAGGCTCCGGGGAGCTGTTTTTT. Translation: CATNPGGGSGELFF.

This clonotype is categorized as medium-sized. The chain joins TRBV2 to TRBJ2-3, with 8 positions matching TRBD1. This CDR3 comprises 14 residues. Germline values: CDR1 SNHLY, CDR2 FYNNEI. The V gene end was trimmed by 6 bases and the J gene end by 4 bases; junction bases not matched to a gene: 6. The CDR3 spells CASRTTGGSDTQYF. The CDR3 DNA is TGTGCCAGCAGGACTACAGGGGGGTCAGATACGCAGTATTTT. The full variable domain, its missing parts supplied by reference TRBV2 and TRBJ2-3, is EPEVTQTPSHQVTQMGQEVILRCVPISNHLYFYWYRQILGQKVEFLVSFYNNEISEKSEIFDDQFSVERPDGSNFTLKIRSTKLEDSAMYFCASRTTGGSDTQYFGPGTRLTVL.

Judged by abundance, this clonotype is medium-sized. V and J are TRBV4-1 and TRBJ2-3; TRBD1 matches at 7 bases. V lost 1 base to trimming and J lost 3 bases; unmatched junction nucleotides: 7. The length of the CDR3 is 16 residues. The germline V gene encodes CDR1 MGHRA and CDR2 YSYEKL. The CDR3 loop is CASSQGEGGLTDTQYF. Written as DNA, the CDR3 is TGCGCCAGCAGCCAAGGGGAAGGGGGCCTGACAGATACGCAGTATTTT.

Concerning this clonotype itself: This may arise from a read error, as a much more abundant clone is one base away. The genes are TRBV6-5 and TRBJ2-1, with TRBD2 as a possible D gene (5 bases). The CDR3 loop spans 16 amino acids. CDR1 is MNHEY and CDR2 is SVGAGI in the germline V gene. CDR3 sequence reads: CANSYSAGETGSEQFF. In DNA, the CDR3 is TGTGCCAACAGTTACTCCGCTGGCGAGACGGGGAGTGAGCAGTTCTTC.

This clonotype has more than one count but fewer than ten. The chain is built from TRBV18 and TRBJ2-6; 8 bases are a match to TRBD1. The CDR3 is 17 residues long. The ends lost 5 bases at V and 0 bases at J; junction bases unmatched: 6. Looked up from germline, CDR1 is KGHSH and CDR2 is LQKENI. The CDR3 DNA sequence: TGTGCCAGCTCATCGGGACAGGAAGTCTCTGGGGCCAACGTCCTGACTTTC. Protein sequence: CASSSGQEVSGANVLTF.

This clonotype came up many times. The genes are TRBV6-1 and TRBJ2-7; D perhaps matches TRBD1 (6 bases). V was clipped by 5 bases and J by 6 bases, with 17 bases between them. Looked up from germline, CDR1 is MNHNS and CDR2 is SASEGT. The CDR3 has 14 residues. CDR3 nucleotides: TGTGCCAGCAGTTCCCGGGACATGTTCTTCGAGCAGTACTTC. Translated: CASSSRDMFFEQYF.

In its sample, this clonotype ranks as medium-sized. This chain uses TRBV5-5 with TRBJ2-1; no reliable D call. Germline V gene sequence: CDR1 SGHKS, CDR2 YYEKEE (reference sequence). Deletions cut 0 bases from V and 7 bases from J, with 5 bases between. CDR3 size: 12 residues. The CDR3 region is CASSLDLNEQFF. The CDR3 DNA is TGTGCCAGCAGCTTGGATTTGAATGAGCAGTTCTTC.

This clonotype is medium-sized within its sample. V usage is TRBV23-1 and J usage is TRBJ2-3; D not resolved. TRBV23-1 is recorded as an ORF, its role being uncertain. Trimming left V 7 bases short and J 1 base short, with 9 bases between. This CDR3 has 13 amino acids. The CDR3 is CASTQDRTDTQYF. DNA for the CDR3: TGCGCCAGCACCCAGGACCGCACAGATACGCAGTATTTT.

This clonotype was detected many times. The chain combines TRBV5-1 with TRBJ2-7; perhaps TRBD2 as D (5 bases). Germline CDR1 reads SGHRS; CDR2 reads YFSETQ. The CDR3 covers 16 residues. The ends were cut back, 0 bases at V and 2 bases at J, with 15 bases in the middle. The CDR3 is CASSLASSGRAYEQYF. The CDR3 bases are TGCGCCAGCAGCTTGGCCTCTTCCGGGCGGGCCTACGAGCAGTACTTC. Using reference TRBV5-1 and TRBJ2-7 for the parts outside the CDR3, the full variable domain is KAGVTQTPRYLIKTRGQQVTLSCSPISGHRSVSWYQQTPGQGLQFLFEYFSETQRNKGNFPGRFSGRQFSNSRSEMNVSTLELGDSALYLCASSLASSGRAYEQYFGPGTRLTVT.

The V call is TRBV7-2, the J call TRBJ2-1, with 7 bases matching TRBD1. The CDR3 is 15 residues long. Germline V gene lookup returns CDR1 SGHTA and CDR2 FQGNSA. J was trimmed by 2 bases and V by 5 bases; bases with no gene match: 6. The CDR3, as DNA: TGTGCCAGCAGCCTCGACAGGGTCGCCTACAATGAGCAGTTCTTC. Protein sequence: CASSLDRVAYNEQFF.

Sample share makes this clonotype medium-sized (0.01 to 0.1%). This chain connects TRBV28 to TRBJ2-1; tentatively, D is TRBD1 or TRBD2 (7 bases each). Germline V lookup: CDR1 MDHEN, CDR2 SYDVKM. Trimming pared 6 bases from V and 8 bases from J, leaving 20 bases between. The CDR3 has 15 residues. In DNA, the CDR3 is TGTGCCAGCAGCCCCAGCGGGACAGTCGGGGATGAGCAGTTCTTC. This gives the protein CASSPSGTVGDEQFF.

By sample fraction, this clonotype is large. This chain uses TRBV10-3 with TRBJ2-1; 8 nucleotides align to TRBD2. CDR1 is ENHRY, CDR2 SYGVKD, per germline. After removal of 8 bases from V and 6 bases from J, the junction contained 6 bases not matched to a gene. CDR3 size: 13 residues. The CDR3 sequence: CAIGLAGLNEQFF. The CDR3 DNA is TGTGCCATCGGGCTAGCGGGCCTCAATGAGCAGTTCTTC.

This clonotype is categorized as medium-sized (0.01 to 0.1%). This chain links TRBV5-1 with TRBJ1-2; D unclear. V shed 1 base and J shed 5 bases, with 21 bases lying between them. This CDR3 is 17 amino acids long. The V gene's germline CDR1 is SGHRS and CDR2 YFSETQ. CDR3 DNA: TGCGCCAGCAGCTTGTACCCAGTGGGCGTTTTGGGGTATGGCTACACCTTC. Its translation is CASSLYPVGVLGYGYTF.

The V and J genes are TRBV6-2 or TRBV6-3 and TRBJ1-4; D might be TRBD1 (6 bases). The CDR3 is 15 amino acids. The germline V and J ends were trimmed by 7 bases and 0 bases, with 12 bases remaining between them. Germline V gives CDR1 MNHEY, CDR2 SVGEGT. This CDR3 reads CASTQGQTTNEKLFF. Here the CDR3 DNA reads TGTGCCAGCACCCAAGGACAGACAACTAATGAAAAACTGTTTTTT.

This clonotype is deemed medium-sized. The chain carries TRBV7-2 and TRBJ2-5; unclear D gene. The CDR3 runs to 16 residues. Germline V CDR1 and CDR2: SGHTA, FQGNSA. V was pared by 5 bases and J by 3 bases, with 19 bases between. CDR3 bases: TGTGCCAGCAGCCCTAGGGTGTCTAGTGGTAAAGAGACCCAGTACTTC. Translating it yields CASSPRVSSGKETQYF.

This clonotype has ten or more counts. The CDR3: CASSPTTDSNQPQHF. The CDR3 DNA reads as TGTGCCAGCTCACCAACCACAGATAGCAATCAGCCCCAGCATTTT. The chain joins TRBV18 to TRBJ1-5; D unclear. CDR1 is KGHSH and CDR2 is LQKENI in the germline V gene. Trimming took off 2 bases at V and 0 bases at J, with 8 bases between the two ends. The CDR3 totals 15 residues. The entire variable domain, with the rest obtained from reference TRBV18 and TRBJ1-5, is as follows: NAGVMQNPRHLVRRRGQEARLRCSPMKGHSHVYWYRQLPEEGLKFMVYLQKENIIDESGMPKERFSAEFPKEGPSILRIQQVVRGDSAAYFCASSPTTDSNQPQHFGDGTRLSIL.